Sequencing of this T cell receptor (beta chain) was carried out in a study of identical twins. Study results and limitations: There is a chance that invariant MAIT and iNKT cells partially muddied zero-insertion analyses. Out-of-frame alpha sequences common to twins exhibited an excess of low generation probability.

As for this clonotype: Its antigen is still unknown.

The CDR3 spans 13 residues. From germline, CDR1 is SGDLS and CDR2 YYNGEE. V was cut by 3 bases and J by 2 bases, with 8 bases left in between. TCRdb re-called the 5' RACE reads through MiXCR, storing one row per CDR3 protein. The table lists about 810,000 distinct CDR3 sequences, approximately 13% of them singletons. These sequences were also reported in another study, on yellow fever vaccine responses in identical twins. That source notes: Twins' vaccine T cell response reportedly seemed partly convergent, partly personalized.

The TCR was taken from a woman younger than 30 in good health. The rearrangement links TRBV9 to TRBJ1-1; the D is unclear. Sequenced input: PBMCs. The CDR3 region has the DNA TGTGCCAGCAGCGCACAGAGTAACACTGAAGCTTTCTTT. Amino acids: CASSAQSNTEAFF.